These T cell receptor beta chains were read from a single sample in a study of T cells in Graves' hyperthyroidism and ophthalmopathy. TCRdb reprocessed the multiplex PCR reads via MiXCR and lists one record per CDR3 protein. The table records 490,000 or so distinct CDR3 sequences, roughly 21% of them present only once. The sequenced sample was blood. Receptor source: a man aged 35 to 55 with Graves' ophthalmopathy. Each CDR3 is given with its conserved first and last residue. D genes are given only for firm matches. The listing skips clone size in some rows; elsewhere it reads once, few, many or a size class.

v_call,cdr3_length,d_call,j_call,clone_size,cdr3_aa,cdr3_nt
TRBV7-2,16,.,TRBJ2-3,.,CASSLAGAGAADTQYF,TGTGCCAGCAGCTTAGCGGGGGCGGGGGCAGCAGATACGCAGTATTTT
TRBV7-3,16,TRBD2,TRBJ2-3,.,CASSDGLAGGRNTQYF,TGTGCCAGCAGTGACGGACTAGCGGGGGGGAGGAATACGCAGTATTTT
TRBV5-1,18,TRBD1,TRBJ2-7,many,CASSSRVGQGREVYEQYF,TGCGCCAGCAGCTCCCGGGTGGGACAGGGCCGGGAAGTCTACGAGCAGTACTTC
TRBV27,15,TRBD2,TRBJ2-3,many,CASSFAGGVTDTQYF,TGTGCCAGCAGTTTTGCGGGAGGGGTCACAGATACGCAGTATTTT
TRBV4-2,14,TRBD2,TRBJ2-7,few,CASSQSSGPYEQYF,TGTGCCAGCAGCCAATCTAGCGGACCGTACGAGCAGTACTTC
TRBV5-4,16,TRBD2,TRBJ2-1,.,CASSLARSSGGYEQFF,TGTGCCAGCAGCTTGGCACGTTCTAGCGGGGGGTATGAGCAGTTCTTC
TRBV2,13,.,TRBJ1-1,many,CASSTDANTEAFF,TGTGCCAGCAGTACGGACGCGAACACTGAAGCTTTCTTT
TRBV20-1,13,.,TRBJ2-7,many,CSALREAYYEQYF,TGCAGTGCTCTCCGCGAGGCCTACTACGAGCAGTACTTC
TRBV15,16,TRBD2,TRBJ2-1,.,CATSFPPGTRGNEQFF,TGTGCCACCAGCTTCCCCCCAGGGACTAGGGGTAATGAGCAGTTCTTC
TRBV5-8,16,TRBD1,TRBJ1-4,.,CASRPHDRGQGEKLFF,TGTGCCAGCAGACCCCATGACAGGGGTCAGGGTGAAAAACTGTTTTTT
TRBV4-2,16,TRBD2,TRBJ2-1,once,CASSQQLAGEWNEQFF,TGTGCCAGCAGCCAACAACTAGCGGGAGAATGGAATGAGCAGTTCTTC
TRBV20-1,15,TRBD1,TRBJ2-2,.,CSALYTGTGPGELFF,TGCAGTGCCCTATACACCGGGACAGGTCCCGGGGAGCTGTTTTTT